Listed below are T cell receptor beta chains from one sample, sequenced in a study of blood T cell repertoires in COVID-19. Repertoires were generated with immunoSEQ multiplex PCR, while TCRdb's copy carries only in-frame clones and drops some. The sample shows 120,000 or so clones, roughly 85% of them seen only once. Sequencing was done on a sample of peripheral blood. All receptors derive from an elderly man with active or convalescent COVID-19. Each CDR3 is given with its conserved first and last residue. Fields, in order: clone size, J gene, D gene, V gene, CDR3 length, CDR3 protein, CDR3 DNA. The D gene is left open where the match is weak. The listing skips clone size in some rows; elsewhere it reads once, few, many or a size class.

NA TRBJ2-2 NA TRBV19 12 CATGWVTGELFF TGTGCCACCGGGTGGGTCACCGGGGAGCTGTTTTTT
NA TRBJ2-3 NA TRBV7-3 14 CASSPGTSTDTQYF TGTGCCAGCAGCCCAGGGACTAGCACAGATACGCAGTATTTT
NA TRBJ2-1 NA TRBV5-1 13 CASSFDLLLEQFF TGCGCCAGCAGCTTCGACTTGCTTCTCGAGCAGTTCTTC
NA TRBJ2-3 NA TRBV4-1 16 CASSQARDWGTDTQYF TGCGCCAGCAGCCAAGCGAGGGACTGGGGCACAGATACGCAGTATTTT
NA TRBJ2-2 NA TRBV7-6 14 CASSLDRSTGELFF TGTGCCAGCAGCTTAGATAGAAGCACCGGGGAGCTGTTTTTT
NA TRBJ2-7 TRBD1 TRBV5-6 14 CASSFLNRGYEQYF TGTGCCAGCAGCTTCTTGAACAGGGGCTACGAGCAGTACTTC
NA TRBJ1-6 NA TRBV4-2 17 CASSQGFGSSYNSPLHF TGTGCCAGCAGCCAGGGTTTCGGGAGCTCCTATAATTCACCCCTCCACTTT
once TRBJ1-2 TRBD1 TRBV27 14 CASSLHRGDYGYTF TGTGCCAGCAGTTTGCACAGGGGTGACTATGGCTACACCTTC
NA TRBJ2-2 NA TRBV5-1 16 CASSAPGQVGSGELFF TGCGCCAGCAGCGCCCCGGGACAAGTCGGCTCCGGGGAGCTGTTTTTT
NA TRBJ2-3 NA TRBV7-7 14 CASSSTGTGGTQYF TGTGCCAGCAGCTCGACAGGGACTGGGGGTACGCAGTATTTT
NA TRBJ2-3 TRBD1 TRBV11-3 16 CASSSGTGSRTDTQYF TGTGCCAGCAGCTCGGGGACAGGTTCGCGCACAGATACGCAGTATTTT
NA TRBJ1-2 NA TRBV28 16 CASSSSGTPGNYGYTF TGTGCCAGCAGCAGTTCCGGGACACCGGGCAACTATGGCTACACCTTC
NA TRBJ2-1 NA TRBV16 16 CASSPRDRPFYNEQFF TGTGCCAGCAGCCCTCGAGACAGACCTTTCTACAATGAGCAGTTCTTC
NA TRBJ1-1 TRBD1 TRBV18 17 CASSPPGTGAQNTEAFF TGTGCCAGCTCACCACCTGGGACAGGGGCGCAGAACACTGAAGCTTTCTTT
NA TRBJ2-3 NA TRBV7-2 15 CASSLKTGSTDTQYF TGTGCCAGCAGCTTAAAAACGGGGAGCACAGATACGCAGTATTTT
once TRBJ1-4 NA TRBV10-3 15 CATREQGNSNEKLFF TGTGCCACCAGAGAGCAGGGTAACTCTAATGAAAAACTGTTTTTT
NA TRBJ2-5 TRBD1 TRBV9 12 CASSTRDSTLDF TGTGCCAGCAGCACCCGGGACAGCACCTTGGACTTC
few TRBJ1-4 TRBD1 TRBV3-1/TRBV3-2 15 CASSYGDSLTEKLFF TGTGCCAGCAGTTATGGGGACAGTTTGACGGAAAAACTGTTTTTT